This TCR beta chain was documented in a study of glioma-infiltrating T cells. Study conclusions and caveats: CDR3 overlap between tissue and blood was very small. Above-expected tissue-blood divergence occurred in all gliomas, most in low-grade ones.

The iRepertoire nested amplicon-rescue multiplex PCR amplified TCR alpha and beta CDR3s from RNA. For one-step reverse transcription and amplification, about 90-400 ng of tissue mRNA or PBMC total RNA was used. TCRdb reprocessed the multiplex PCR reads with MiXCR, giving one entry per CDR3 protein. The sample gives 100,000 to 150,000 distinct CDR3 sequences, roughly 25% of which show up once; 12% to 15% is in the top ten. This clonotype appeared a single time. Its target is not known. This may be a read error: a much more frequent sequence differs by one nucleotide. Germline V gives CDR1 MDHEN, CDR2 SYDVKM. The CDR3 consists of 15 residues. With 5 bases removed from V and 1 base from J, the gap between germline ends came to 14 bases.

The TCR comes from a human donor with low-grade glioma or glioblastoma, undergoing nonglioma brain surgery, or in good health (not recorded which). V usage is TRBV28 and J usage is TRBJ1-2, with D tentatively TRBD1 (6 bases). Input material: glioma tissue, nonneoplastic brain tissue, or PBMCs (not recorded which). CDR3 residues: CASSPAGQFNYGYTF. Written as DNA, the CDR3 is TGTGCCAGCAGTCCAGCCGGACAGTTTAACTATGGCTACACCTTC.